This entry is about one T cell receptor beta chain. Its matching antigen is unknown. Time point indicated: cycle 4 day 1 (C4D1), after more than 5 weeks of nivolumab. Each patient experienced a relapse that followed autologous stem cell transplantation, and brentuximab vedotin exposure varied. The data stem from a study of PD-1 blockade in classical Hodgkin lymphoma. Study summary: Patients got intravenous nivolumab 3 mg/kg every 2 weeks. Study-level findings and limits: Newly diagnosed patients had diversity similar to the baseline diversity of complete responders.

The table came from immunoSEQ multiplex PCR; TCRdb's copy has only in-frame clones and leaves some out. The sample has some 18,000 clones; 76% are singletons. CDR3 length: 15 residues. Losses at the gene ends were 2 bases for V and 4 bases for J; bases not matched to a gene: 7. Germline lookup yields CDR1 SGDLS and CDR2 YYNGEE. The sample was peripheral blood mononuclear cells (PBMCs), taken before the fourth cycle of nivolumab. The TCR was taken from a human donor with classical Hodgkin lymphoma. This chain links TRBV9 with TRBJ2-5; 8 positions match TRBD1. CDR3 DNA sequence: TGTGCCAGCAGCGTTATACAGGGGGGCGGAGAGACCCAGTACTTC. Residues: CASSVIQGGGETQYF.